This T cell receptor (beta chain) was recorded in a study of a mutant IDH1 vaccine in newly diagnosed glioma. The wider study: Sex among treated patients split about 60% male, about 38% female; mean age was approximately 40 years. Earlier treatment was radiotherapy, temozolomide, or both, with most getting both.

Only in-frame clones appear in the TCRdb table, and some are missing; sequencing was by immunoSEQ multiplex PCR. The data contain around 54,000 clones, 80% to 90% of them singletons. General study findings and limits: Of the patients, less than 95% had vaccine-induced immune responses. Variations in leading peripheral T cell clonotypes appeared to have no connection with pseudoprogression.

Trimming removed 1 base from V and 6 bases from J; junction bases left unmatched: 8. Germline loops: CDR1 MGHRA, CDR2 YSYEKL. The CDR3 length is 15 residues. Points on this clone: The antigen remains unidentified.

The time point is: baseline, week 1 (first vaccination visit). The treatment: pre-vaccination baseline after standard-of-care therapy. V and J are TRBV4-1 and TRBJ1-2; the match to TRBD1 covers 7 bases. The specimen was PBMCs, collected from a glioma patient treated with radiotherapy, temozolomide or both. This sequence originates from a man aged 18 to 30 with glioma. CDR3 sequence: CASSQGDREGNGYTF. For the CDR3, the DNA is TGCGCCAGCAGCCAAGGAGACAGGGAGGGAAATGGCTACACCTTC.